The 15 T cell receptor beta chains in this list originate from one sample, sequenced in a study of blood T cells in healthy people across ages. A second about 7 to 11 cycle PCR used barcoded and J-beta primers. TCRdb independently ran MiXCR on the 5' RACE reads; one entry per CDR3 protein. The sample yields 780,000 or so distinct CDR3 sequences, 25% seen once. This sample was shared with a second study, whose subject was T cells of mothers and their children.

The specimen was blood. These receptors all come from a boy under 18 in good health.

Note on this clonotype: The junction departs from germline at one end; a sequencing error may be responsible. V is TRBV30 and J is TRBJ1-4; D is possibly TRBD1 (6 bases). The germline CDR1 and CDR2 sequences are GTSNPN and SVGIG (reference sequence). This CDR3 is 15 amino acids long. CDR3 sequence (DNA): TGTGCTTGGAGTTGGTTTGGGGGCGCCGAAGAAAAACTGTTTTTT. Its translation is CAWSWFGGAEEKLFF.

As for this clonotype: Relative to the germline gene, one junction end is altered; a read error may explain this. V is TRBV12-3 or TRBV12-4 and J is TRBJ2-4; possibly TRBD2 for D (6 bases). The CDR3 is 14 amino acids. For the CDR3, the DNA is TGTGCCAGCAGTTTAGTAGGGCAGGGAGGTATTCAGCACTTC. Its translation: CASSLVGQGGIQHF.

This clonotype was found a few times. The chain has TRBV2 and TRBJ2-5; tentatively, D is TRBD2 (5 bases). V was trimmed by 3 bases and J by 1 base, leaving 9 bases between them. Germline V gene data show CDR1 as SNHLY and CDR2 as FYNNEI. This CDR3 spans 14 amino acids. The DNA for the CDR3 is TGTGCCAGCAGTGACCCCGGGGTCCAAGAGACCCAGTACTTC. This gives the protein CASSDPGVQETQYF. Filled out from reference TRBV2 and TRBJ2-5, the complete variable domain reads EPEVTQTPSHQVTQMGQEVILRCVPISNHLYFYWYRQILGQKVEFLVSFYNNEISEKSEIFDDQFSVERPDGSNFTLKIRSTKLEDSAMYFCASSDPGVQETQYFGPGTRLLVL.

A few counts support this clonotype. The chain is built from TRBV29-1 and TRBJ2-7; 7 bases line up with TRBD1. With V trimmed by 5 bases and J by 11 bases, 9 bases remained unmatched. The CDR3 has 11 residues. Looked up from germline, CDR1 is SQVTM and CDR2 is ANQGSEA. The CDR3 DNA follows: TGCAGCGTTACGGGACAGAGGGCCGAGTACTTC. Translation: CSVTGQRAEYF.

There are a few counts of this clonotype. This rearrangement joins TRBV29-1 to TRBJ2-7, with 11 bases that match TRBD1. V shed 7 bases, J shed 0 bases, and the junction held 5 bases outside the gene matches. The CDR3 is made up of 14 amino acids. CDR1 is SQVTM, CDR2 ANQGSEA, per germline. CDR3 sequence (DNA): TGCAGCGGGGCCGGGACAGGGGGCTCCTACGAGCAGTACTTC. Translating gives CSGAGTGGSYEQYF.

CDR3: CAISEFGGRETQYF. In nucleotides, the CDR3 is TGTGCCATCAGTGAGTTCGGGGGACGGGAGACCCAGTACTTC. This chain connects TRBV10-3 to TRBJ2-5; TRBD2 might be the D (6 bases). Deletions cut 1 base from V and 5 bases from J, with 11 bases between. The germline CDR1 and CDR2 sequences are ENHRY and SYGVKD. This CDR3 has 14 residues.

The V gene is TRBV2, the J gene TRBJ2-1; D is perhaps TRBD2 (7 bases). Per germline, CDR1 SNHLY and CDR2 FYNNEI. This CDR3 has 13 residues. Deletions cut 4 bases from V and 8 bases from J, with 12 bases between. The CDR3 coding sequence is TGTGCCAGCAGTGGTGAAGGGGGGGATGAGCAGTTCTTC. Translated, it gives CASSGEGGDEQFF.

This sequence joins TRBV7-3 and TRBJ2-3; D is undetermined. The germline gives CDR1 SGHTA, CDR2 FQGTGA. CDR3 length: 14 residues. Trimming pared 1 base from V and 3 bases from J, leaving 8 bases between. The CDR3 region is CASSLRYHTDTQYF. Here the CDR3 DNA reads TGTGCCAGCAGCTTAAGATACCATACAGATACGCAGTATTTT.

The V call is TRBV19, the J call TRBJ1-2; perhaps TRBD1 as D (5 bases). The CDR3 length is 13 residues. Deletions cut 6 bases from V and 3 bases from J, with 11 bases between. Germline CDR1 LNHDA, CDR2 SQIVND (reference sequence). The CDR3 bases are TGTGCCAGTAGCCGGGACGTAGACTATGGCTACACCTTC. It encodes CASSRDVDYGYTF.

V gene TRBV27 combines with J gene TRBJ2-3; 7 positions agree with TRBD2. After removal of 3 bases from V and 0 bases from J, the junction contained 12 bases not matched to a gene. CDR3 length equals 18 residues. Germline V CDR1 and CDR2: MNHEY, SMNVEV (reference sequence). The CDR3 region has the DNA TGTGCCAGCAGTTTCCTCCCCCCTAGCGGAGATAGCACAGATACGCAGTATTTT. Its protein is CASSFLPPSGDSTDTQYF.

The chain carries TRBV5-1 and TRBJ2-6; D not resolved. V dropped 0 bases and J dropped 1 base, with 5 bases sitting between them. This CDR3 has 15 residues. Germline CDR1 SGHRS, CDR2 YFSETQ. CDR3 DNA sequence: TGCGCCAGCAGCTTGGCCAAATCTGGGGCCAACGTCCTGACTTTC. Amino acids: CASSLAKSGANVLTF.

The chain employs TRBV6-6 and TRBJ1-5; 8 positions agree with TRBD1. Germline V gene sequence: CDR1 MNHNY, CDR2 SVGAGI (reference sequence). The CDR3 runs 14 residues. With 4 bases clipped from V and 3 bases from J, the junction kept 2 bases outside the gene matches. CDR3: CASSWGQDNQPQHF. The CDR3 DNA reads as TGTGCCAGCAGTTGGGGACAGGACAATCAGCCCCAGCATTTT.

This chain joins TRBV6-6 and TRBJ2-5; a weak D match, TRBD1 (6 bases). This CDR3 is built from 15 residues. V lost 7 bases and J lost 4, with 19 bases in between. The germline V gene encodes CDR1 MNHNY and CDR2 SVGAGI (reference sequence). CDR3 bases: TGTGCCAGCACCTTACAGGGTCAGGGAGCAGAGACCCAGTACTTC. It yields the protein CASTLQGQGAETQYF.

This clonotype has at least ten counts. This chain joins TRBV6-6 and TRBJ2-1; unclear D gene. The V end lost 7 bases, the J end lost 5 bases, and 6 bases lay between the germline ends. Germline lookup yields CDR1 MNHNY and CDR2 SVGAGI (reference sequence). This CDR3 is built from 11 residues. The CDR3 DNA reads TGTGCCAGCACCCTTAACAATGAGCAGTTCTTC. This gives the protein CASTLNNEQFF.

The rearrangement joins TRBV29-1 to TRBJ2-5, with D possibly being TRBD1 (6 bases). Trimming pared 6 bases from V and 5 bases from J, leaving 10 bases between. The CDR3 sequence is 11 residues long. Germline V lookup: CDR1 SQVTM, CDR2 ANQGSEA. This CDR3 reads CSVTGLETQYF. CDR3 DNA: TGCAGCGTCACAGGGTTGGAGACCCAGTACTTC.